The entry below describes one T cell receptor beta chain. Its target is not known. The data were taken from a study of metastatic and nonmetastatic thyroid tumors. At the level of the study: The study looked at repertoires side by side in blood and in tumor or nodule tissue from malignant and benign thyroid patients. Study-wide results and caveats: Compared with benign nodules, malignant thyroid tumors were reported to have significantly higher TCR beta diversity in both blood and tumor.

This CDR3 is 16 amino acids long. V shed 6 bases and J 0 bases; nucleotides not matched to a gene: 10. From germline, CDR1 is DFQATT and CDR2 SNEGSKA (reference sequence). With MiXCR, TCRdb reprocessed the PCR reads. The table has tens of thousands of clones, around 25% seen once; the top ten hold under 10%. No treatment had been given to any patient before thyroid surgery. The TCR originated in a female donor with papillary thyroid cancer or a benign thyroid nodule (not recorded which). Some clones in this sample may be carry-over from other donors' samples. V gene TRBV20-1 combines with J gene TRBJ2-7, with TRBD2 matching 11 bases. The sequenced sample consisted of blood. The CDR3 sequence is CSATGTSGKSSYEQYF. CDR3 DNA sequence: TGCAGTGCCACCGGGACTAGCGGAAAGAGCTCCTACGAGCAGTACTTC.